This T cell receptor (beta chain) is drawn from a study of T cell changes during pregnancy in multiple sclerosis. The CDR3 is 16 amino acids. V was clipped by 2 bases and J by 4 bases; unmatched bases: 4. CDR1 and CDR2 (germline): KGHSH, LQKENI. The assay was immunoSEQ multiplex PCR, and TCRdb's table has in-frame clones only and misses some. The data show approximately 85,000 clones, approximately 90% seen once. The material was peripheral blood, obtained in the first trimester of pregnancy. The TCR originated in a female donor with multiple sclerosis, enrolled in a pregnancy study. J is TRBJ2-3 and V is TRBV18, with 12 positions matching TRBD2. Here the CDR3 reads CASSPNGLAGPDTQYF. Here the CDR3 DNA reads TGTGCCAGCTCACCAAACGGACTAGCGGGACCAGATACGCAGTATTTT.